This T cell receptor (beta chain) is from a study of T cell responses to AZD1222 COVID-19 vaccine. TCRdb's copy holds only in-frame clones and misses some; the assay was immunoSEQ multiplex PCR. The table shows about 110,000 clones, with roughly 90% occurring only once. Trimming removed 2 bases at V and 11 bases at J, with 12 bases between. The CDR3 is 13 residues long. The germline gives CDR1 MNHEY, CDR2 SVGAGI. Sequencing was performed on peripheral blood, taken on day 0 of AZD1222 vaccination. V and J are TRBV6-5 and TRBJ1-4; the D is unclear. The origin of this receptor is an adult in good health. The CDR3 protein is CASSYGFSGKLFF. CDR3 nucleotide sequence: TGTGCCAGCAGTTACGGTTTCTCGGGGAAACTGTTTTTT.